This TCR beta chain was obtained from a study of graft-versus-host responses after intestinal transplantation. Assay: immunoSEQ multiplex PCR; the TCRdb copy retains only in-frame clones and omits some. This table holds approximately 100,000 clones, 90% to 95% found once. Findings and caveats of the study: Levels of circulating GvH clones at their peak were associated with early post-transplant HvG declines. GvH clones turned up in recipient marrow; some had shown up first in ileum or blood.

The germline V gene encodes CDR1 MGHRA and CDR2 YSYEKL. The CDR3 has 16 amino acids. The junction had 10 bases not matched to a gene; V was cut back by 4 bases and J by 5 bases. A word on this clone: The antigen is unknown.

The receptor was derived from a human donor who received an intestinal transplant. The sequenced sample was unstimulated CD8+ T cells sorted from spleen or lymph node cells, obtained before intestinal transplant. The J gene is TRBJ2-5, the V gene TRBV4-1; TRBD1 agrees at 10 bases. This CDR3 is CASSPRDRGVEETQYF. The CDR3 region has the DNA TGCGCCAGCAGCCCCCGGGACAGGGGAGTAGAGGAGACCCAGTACTTC.